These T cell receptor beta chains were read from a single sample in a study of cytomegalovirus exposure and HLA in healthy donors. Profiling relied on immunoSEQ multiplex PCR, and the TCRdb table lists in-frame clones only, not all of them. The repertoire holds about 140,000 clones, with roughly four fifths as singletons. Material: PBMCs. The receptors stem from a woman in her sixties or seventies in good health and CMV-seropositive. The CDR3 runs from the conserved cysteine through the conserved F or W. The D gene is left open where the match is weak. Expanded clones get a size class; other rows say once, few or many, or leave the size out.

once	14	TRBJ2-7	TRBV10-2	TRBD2	TGCGCCAGCAGTTGGACTAGCGGGACCTACGAGCAGTACTTC	CASSWTSGTYEQYF
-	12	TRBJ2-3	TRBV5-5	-	TGTGCCAGCAGCTCTTTGTCCGATACGCAGTATTTT	CASSSLSDTQYF
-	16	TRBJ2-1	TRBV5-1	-	TGCGCCAGCAGCTTGGACAGGGCGACCCACTATAATGAGCAGTTCTTC	CASSLDRATHYNEQFF
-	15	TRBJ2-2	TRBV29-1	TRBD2	TGCAGCGTTGAAGCCCGGGGGGGGGACACCGGGGAGCTGTTTTTT	CSVEARGGDTGELFF
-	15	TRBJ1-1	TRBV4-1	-	TGCGCCAGCAGCCGCCAGGACACTCGAGACACTGAAGCTTTCTTT	CASSRQDTRDTEAFF
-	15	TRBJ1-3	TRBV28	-	TGTGCCAGCAGTCTCCACATCAGCTCTGGAAACACCATATATTTT	CASSLHISSGNTIYF
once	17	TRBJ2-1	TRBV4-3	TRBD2	TGCGCCAGCAGCCAAGAGACGACTAGCGGGAGTCCCGATGAGCAGTTCTTC	CASSQETTSGSPDEQFF
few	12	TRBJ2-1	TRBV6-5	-	TGTGCCAGCAGAAGCACAGTCAATGAGCAGTTCTTC	CASRSTVNEQFF
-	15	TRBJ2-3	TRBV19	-	TGTGCCAGTAGGGGAACTAGGACTAGCACAGATACGCAGTATTTT	CASRGTRTSTDTQYF
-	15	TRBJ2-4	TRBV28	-	TGTGCCAGCATCTCGACAGATGGCCCCAAAAACATTCAGTACTTC	CASISTDGPKNIQYF
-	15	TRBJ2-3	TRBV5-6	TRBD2	TGTGCCAGCACCCCGGGACTAGGCCTACCAGATACGCAGTATTTT	CASTPGLGLPDTQYF
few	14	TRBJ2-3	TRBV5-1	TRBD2	TGCGCCAGCAGCTGGCGGGAGGGAACAGATACGCAGTATTTT	CASSWREGTDTQYF
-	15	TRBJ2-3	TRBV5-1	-	TGCGCCAGCAGCCTAGGGCGGGTACCCACAGATACGCAGTATTTT	CASSLGRVPTDTQYF
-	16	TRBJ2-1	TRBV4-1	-	TGCGCCAGCAGCGGGAGAACGGGGACTGCTTTGAATGAGCAGTTCTTC	CASSGRTGTALNEQFF
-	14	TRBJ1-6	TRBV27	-	TGTGCCAGCAGTTTGACAGTTTATAATTCACCCCTCCACTTT	CASSLTVYNSPLHF
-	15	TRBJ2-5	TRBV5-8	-	TGTGCCAGCAGCTTGGTGGGGGCCTTCGAGGAGACCCAGTACTTC	CASSLVGAFEETQYF
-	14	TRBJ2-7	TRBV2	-	TGTGCCAGCGGCGGACAACCAATCTCCTACGAGCAGTACTTC	CASGGQPISYEQYF
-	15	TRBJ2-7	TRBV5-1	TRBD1	TGCGCCAGCAGCCGGGGGACAGGTCCCTCCTACGAGCAGTACTTC	CASSRGTGPSYEQYF
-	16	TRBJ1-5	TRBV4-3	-	TGCGCCAGCAGCCAAGACTGGGGGAGGGATCATCAGCCCCAGCATTTT	CASSQDWGRDHQPQHF
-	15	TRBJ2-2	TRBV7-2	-	TGTGCCAGCAGCCCTTACGGTCCTAACACCGGGGAGCTGTTTTTT	CASSPYGPNTGELFF
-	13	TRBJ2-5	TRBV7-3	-	TGTGCCAGCAGCCTCCGCCGGCAAGAGACCCAGTACTTC	CASSLRRQETQYF
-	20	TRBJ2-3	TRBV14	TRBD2	TGTGCCAGCAGCCACCCCTACGGGACTAGCGGGGGGACTAGCACAGATACGCAGTATTTT	CASSHPYGTSGGTSTDTQYF
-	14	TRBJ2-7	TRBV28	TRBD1	TGTGCCAGCAGTTCCGACAGGGTCGTCTCCGAGCAGTACTTC	CASSSDRVVSEQYF
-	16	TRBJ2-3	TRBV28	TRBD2	TGTGCCAGCGGGGAACCCGCGGGAGGGCGGACAGATACGCAGTATTTT	CASGEPAGGRTDTQYF
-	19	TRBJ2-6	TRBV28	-	TGTGCCAGCTCCATACTCGTAGGGGATTTCAGCTCTGGGGCCAACGTCCTGACTTTC	CASSILVGDFSSGANVLTF
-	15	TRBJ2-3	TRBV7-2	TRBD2	TGTGCCAGCAGCTTCGGAGCGGGATCGTTAGATACGCAGTATTTT	CASSFGAGSLDTQYF
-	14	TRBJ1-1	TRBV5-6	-	TGTGCCAGCAGCTACGGGGTCCAAACCGCTGAAGCTTTCTTT	CASSYGVQTAEAFF
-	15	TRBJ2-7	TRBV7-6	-	TGTGCCAGCAGCTTAGCGGAACACCGCGGTTACGAGCAGTACTTC	CASSLAEHRGYEQYF
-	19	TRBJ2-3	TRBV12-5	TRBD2	TGTGCTAGTGGTTTGGGGGAAGTCAGGGCTAGCGGGAGGTATGATACGCAGTATTTT	CASGLGEVRASGRYDTQYF
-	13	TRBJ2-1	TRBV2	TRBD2	TGTGCCAGCATACTAGCGGGAGACGGGCGGCAGTTCTTC	CASILAGDGRQFF
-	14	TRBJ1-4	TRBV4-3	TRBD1	TGCGCCAGCAGCCAAGATGGGACAGGGGAAAAACTGTTTTTT	CASSQDGTGEKLFF
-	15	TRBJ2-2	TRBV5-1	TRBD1	TGCGCCAGCAGCTTGGATGGACAGGGGACCGGGGAGCTGTTTTTT	CASSLDGQGTGELFF
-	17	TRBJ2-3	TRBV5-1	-	TGCGCCAGCAGCTTCCGAGTGGGGAGAACTAGCACAGATACGCAGTATTTT	CASSFRVGRTSTDTQYF
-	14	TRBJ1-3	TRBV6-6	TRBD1	TGTGCCAGCAGAGAGTCAGGGGGAGGAAACACCATATATTTT	CASRESGGGNTIYF
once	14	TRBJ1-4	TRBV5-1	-	TGCGCCAGCAGATCTACGGGGGGTAATGAAAAACTGTTTTTT	CASRSTGGNEKLFF
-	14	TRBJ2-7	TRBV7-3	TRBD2	TGTGCCAGCAGCCCCGGGGGGGGATTTAACGAGCAGTACTTC	CASSPGGGFNEQYF
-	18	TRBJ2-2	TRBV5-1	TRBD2	TGCGCCAGCAGCTCCGGACTAGCGGGCCCCAGGGGGACCGGGGAGCTGTTTTTT	CASSSGLAGPRGTGELFF
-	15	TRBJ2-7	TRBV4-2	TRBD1	TGTGCCAGCAGCCAAGAGGACAGGGAGGTCTACGAGCAGTACTTC	CASSQEDREVYEQYF
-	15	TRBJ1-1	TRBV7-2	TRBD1	TGTGCCAGCAGCTTAGTCCTTACAGGGGGCACTGAAGCTTTCTTT	CASSLVLTGGTEAFF
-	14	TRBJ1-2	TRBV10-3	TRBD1	TGTGCCATCAGTGGGCCCGGGACAGGAGAGGGCTACACCTTC	CAISGPGTGEGYTF
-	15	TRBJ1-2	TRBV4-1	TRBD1	TGCGCCAGCAGCCCTTCACAGGGGGCCTTCTATGGCTACACCTTC	CASSPSQGAFYGYTF
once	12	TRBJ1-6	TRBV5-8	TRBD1	TGTGCCAGCACCAGGGGGGATTCACCCCTCCACTTT	CASTRGDSPLHF
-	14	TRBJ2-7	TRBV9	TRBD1	TGTGCCAGCAGCCCGAAGACAGGGGGCTACGAGCAGTACTTC	CASSPKTGGYEQYF
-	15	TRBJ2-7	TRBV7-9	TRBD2	TGTGCCAGCAGCTTCAAAACTAGCGGGCTATACGAGCAGTACTTC	CASSFKTSGLYEQYF
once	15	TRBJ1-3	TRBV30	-	TGTGCCTGGAAATCGGACATGTTCTCTGGAAACACCATATATTTT	CAWKSDMFSGNTIYF
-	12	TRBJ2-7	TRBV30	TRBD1	TGTGCCTGGAGTGTACAGGGGTACGAGCAGTACTTC	CAWSVQGYEQYF
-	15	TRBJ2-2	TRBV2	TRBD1	TGTGCCAGCAGTGATTGGCAGGGGGCGGTCGGGGAGCTGTTTTTT	CASSDWQGAVGELFF
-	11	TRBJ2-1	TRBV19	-	TGTGCCAGCCGGGATTACAATGAGCAGTTCTTC	CASRDYNEQFF
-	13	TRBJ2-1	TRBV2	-	TGTGCCAGCAGTTGGGAGCCCTACAATGAGCAGTTCTTC	CASSWEPYNEQFF
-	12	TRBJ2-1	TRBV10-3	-	TGTGCCATCAGTGAACTCTACAATGAGCAGTTCTTC	CAISELYNEQFF
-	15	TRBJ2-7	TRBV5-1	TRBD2	TGCGCCAGCAAGCGGGGTGATAGCGGGTCCTACGAGCAGTACTTC	CASKRGDSGSYEQYF
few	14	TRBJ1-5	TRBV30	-	TGTGCCTGGAGTATCTCAGGAATCTCGGTAGCCCAGCATTTT	CAWSISGISVAQHF
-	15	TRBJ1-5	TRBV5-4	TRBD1	TGTGCCAGCAGCCCGGGACAGGGCGGCAATCAGCCCCAGCATTTT	CASSPGQGGNQPQHF
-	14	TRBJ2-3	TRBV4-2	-	TGTGCCAGCAGCCAAGTTGGGGGAGGAGATACGCAGTATTTT	CASSQVGGGDTQYF
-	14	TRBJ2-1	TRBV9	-	TGTGCCAGCAGCGTAGCGGGAGCCTACAATGAGCAGTTCTTC	CASSVAGAYNEQFF
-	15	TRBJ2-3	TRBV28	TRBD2	TGTGCCAGCAGTTTTGAGACTAGCGGCACAGATACGCAGTATTTT	CASSFETSGTDTQYF
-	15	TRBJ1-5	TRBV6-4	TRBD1	TGTGCCAGCAGCAAAAATACAGGGGTGGGTCAGCCCCAGCATTTT	CASSKNTGVGQPQHF
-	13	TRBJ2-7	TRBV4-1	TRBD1	TGCGCCAGCGGTCGGCGCTGGGGACAGGAGCAGTACTTC	CASGRRWGQEQYF
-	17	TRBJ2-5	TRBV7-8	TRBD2	TGTGCCAGCAGCCCGACGGGACTAGCGGTCGAGGAAGAGACCCAGTACTTC	CASSPTGLAVEEETQYF